This TCR beta chain was sequenced for a study of blood T cell repertoires in COVID-19. Study context: The United States, Italy and Spain supplied acute and convalescent COVID-19 samples.

The trim removed 3 bases at V and 5 bases at J, leaving 11 bases unmatched. In germline, CDR1 is LNHDA, CDR2 SQIVND (reference sequence). This CDR3 has 16 residues. Per the original methods: Amplification with reference gene primers provided the estimates of nucleated cell counts. TCRdb's table, derived via immunoSEQ multiplex PCR, lists solely in-frame clones and lacks some. Clonal size and the V and J genes are those of that table, whereas D and trimming came from the DNA. The sample shows 300,000 to 450,000 clones, more than 70% of them seen only once. The chain is built from TRBV19 and TRBJ1-1; 8 nucleotides align to TRBD1. This TCR derives from a woman aged 55 to 70 with COVID-19, enrolled during active disease. Sequenced: peripheral blood. Here the CDR3 DNA reads TGTGCCAGTAGTATCTACCCCACAGGGGGAGGGACTGAAGCTTTCTTT. Its translation is CASSIYPTGGGTEAFF.